This entry describes one TCR beta chain. This entry belongs to a study of blood T cell repertoires in COVID-19. The method was immunoSEQ multiplex PCR; TCRdb's version includes in-frame clones alone and lacks a portion of them. The sample yields about 190,000 clones, approximately 90% seen once. The ends were cut back, 4 bases at V and 2 bases at J, with 9 bases in the middle. The germline CDR1 and CDR2 sequences are MDHEN and SYDVKM. This CDR3 has 14 amino acids. This receptor was taken from a man aged 50-60 years with acute or convalescent COVID-19. The chain couples TRBV28 to TRBJ1-5; D call uncertain. Sequencing was performed on peripheral blood. CDR3 amino acids: CASSYGLGNQPQHF. CDR3 sequence (DNA): TGTGCCAGCAGTTACGGTCTTGGCAATCAGCCCCAGCATTTT.